This is a list of T cell receptor beta chains from one sample in a study of identical twins. TCRdb independently ran MiXCR on the 5' RACE reads; one entry per CDR3 protein. The table has approximately 890,000 distinct CDR3 sequences, 9% to 15% seen once. Separately, the same data were catalogued under a study of yellow fever vaccine responses in identical twins.

Input material: PBMCs. Receptors were obtained from a woman between 18 and 29 years old in good health. Both conserved end residues are part of each CDR3. A D gene is named only where the DNA matches it firmly. Clone size is given for some rows only: seen once, a few or many times, or a class if the clone is expanded.

CDR3 length: 13
J gene: TRBJ1-2
clone size: few
D gene: NA
V gene: TRBV5-1
CDR3 DNA: TGCGCCAGCAGCTTGGGTAGGGATTGGGGCTACACCTTC
CDR3 protein: CASSLGRDWGYTF

CDR3 length: 15
J gene: TRBJ1-3
clone size: few
D gene: TRBD1
V gene: TRBV28
CDR3 DNA: TGTGCCAGCAGATTACAGGGGAACTCTGGAAACACCATATATTTT
CDR3 protein: CASRLQGNSGNTIYF

CDR3 length: 16
J gene: TRBJ2-3
clone size: NA
D gene: NA
V gene: TRBV13
CDR3 DNA: TGTGCCAGCAGCCCCCCCGGGTCGGGGGGCACAGATACGCAGTATTTT
CDR3 protein: CASSPPGSGGTDTQYF

CDR3 length: 14
J gene: TRBJ1-1
clone size: few
D gene: NA
V gene: TRBV29-1
CDR3 DNA: TGCAGCGTTGAGGGATATAAGGGGGACACTGAAGCTTTCTTT
CDR3 protein: CSVEGYKGDTEAFF

CDR3 length: 16
J gene: TRBJ2-3
clone size: NA
D gene: NA
V gene: TRBV6-1
CDR3 DNA: TGTGCCAGCAGTGAATTGGCAGGGAGAGGGGGAGATACGCAGTATTTT
CDR3 protein: CASSELAGRGGDTQYF

CDR3 length: 16
J gene: TRBJ2-1
clone size: NA
D gene: TRBD1
V gene: TRBV7-8
CDR3 DNA: TGTGCCAGCAGCTTAGCAGGACAGGTCGGATACAATGAGCAGTTCTTC
CDR3 protein: CASSLAGQVGYNEQFF

CDR3 length: 14
J gene: TRBJ1-3
clone size: many
D gene: NA
V gene: TRBV29-1
CDR3 DNA: TGCAGCGTTTATAATCCGGACCCTGGAAACACCATATATTTT
CDR3 protein: CSVYNPDPGNTIYF

CDR3 length: 12
J gene: TRBJ1-5
clone size: NA
D gene: NA
V gene: TRBV12-3/TRBV12-4
CDR3 DNA: TGTGCCAGCAGTTTAGGCTCCGAGGCCCAGCATTTT
CDR3 protein: CASSLGSEAQHF

CDR3 length: 18
J gene: TRBJ2-1
clone size: few
D gene: NA
V gene: TRBV28
CDR3 DNA: TGTGCCAGCAGTCGTTATGAACGGTATAGCTACACCACCAATGAGCAGTTCTTC
CDR3 protein: CASSRYERYSYTTNEQFF

CDR3 length: 14
J gene: TRBJ1-1
clone size: NA
D gene: NA
V gene: TRBV28
CDR3 DNA: TGTGCCAGCAGTTTATTAAGTCAGAACACTGAAGCTTTCTTT
CDR3 protein: CASSLLSQNTEAFF

CDR3 length: 17
J gene: TRBJ2-3
clone size: NA
D gene: TRBD1
V gene: TRBV7-2
CDR3 DNA: TGTGCCAGCAGCCCTTTCCGGACAGGGGTGGGGAGAGATACGCAGTATTTT
CDR3 protein: CASSPFRTGVGRDTQYF

CDR3 length: 14
J gene: TRBJ2-7
clone size: few
D gene: TRBD2
V gene: TRBV20-1
CDR3 DNA: TGCAGTGCTCGACGGGAGGCACCAACCTACGAGCAGTACTTC
CDR3 protein: CSARREAPTYEQYF

CDR3 length: 15
J gene: TRBJ2-3
clone size: many
D gene: TRBD1
V gene: TRBV11-2
CDR3 DNA: TGTGCCAGCAGCCTCAGGGGGCGAAGCACAGATACGCAGTATTTT
CDR3 protein: CASSLRGRSTDTQYF

CDR3 length: 14
J gene: TRBJ1-2
clone size: NA
D gene: NA
V gene: TRBV12-3/TRBV12-4
CDR3 DNA: TGTGCCAGCAGTTGGACAGTAGCTAACTATGGCTACACCTTC
CDR3 protein: CASSWTVANYGYTF

CDR3 length: 14
J gene: TRBJ2-2
clone size: NA
D gene: NA
V gene: TRBV6-2/TRBV6-3
CDR3 DNA: TGTGCCAGCAGTTACGGGCCCGGCGGCGGGGAGCTGTTTTTT
CDR3 protein: CASSYGPGGGELFF

CDR3 length: 12
J gene: TRBJ1-4
clone size: NA
D gene: NA
V gene: TRBV28
CDR3 DNA: TGTGCCAGCGGCAGTCCGAATGAAAAACTGTTTTTT
CDR3 protein: CASGSPNEKLFF